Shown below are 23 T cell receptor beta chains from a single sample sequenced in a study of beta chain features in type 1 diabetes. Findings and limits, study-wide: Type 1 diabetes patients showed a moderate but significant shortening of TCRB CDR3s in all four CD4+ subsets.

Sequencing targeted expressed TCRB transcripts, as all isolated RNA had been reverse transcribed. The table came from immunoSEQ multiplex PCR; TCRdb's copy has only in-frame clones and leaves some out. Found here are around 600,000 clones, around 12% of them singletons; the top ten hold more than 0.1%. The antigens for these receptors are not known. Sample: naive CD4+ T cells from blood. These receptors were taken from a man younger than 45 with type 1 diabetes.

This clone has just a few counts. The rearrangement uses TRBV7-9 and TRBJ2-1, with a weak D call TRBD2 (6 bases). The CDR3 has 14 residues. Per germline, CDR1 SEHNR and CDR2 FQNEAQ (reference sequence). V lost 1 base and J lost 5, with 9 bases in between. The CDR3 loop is CASSLGRGDNEQFF. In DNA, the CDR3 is TGTGCCAGCAGCTTAGGGCGGGGAGACAATGAGCAGTTCTTC.

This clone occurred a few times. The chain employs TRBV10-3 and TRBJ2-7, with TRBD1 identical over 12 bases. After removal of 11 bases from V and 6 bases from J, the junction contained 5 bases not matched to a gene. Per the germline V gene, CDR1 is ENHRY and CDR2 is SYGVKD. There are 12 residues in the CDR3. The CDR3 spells CASGTGGSEQYF. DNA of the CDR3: TGTGCCTCCGGGACAGGGGGCAGCGAGCAGTACTTC.

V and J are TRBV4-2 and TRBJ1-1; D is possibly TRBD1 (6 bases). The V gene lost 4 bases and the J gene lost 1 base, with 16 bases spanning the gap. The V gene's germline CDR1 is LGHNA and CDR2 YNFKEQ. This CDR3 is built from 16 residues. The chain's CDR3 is CASSPREGTTNTEAFF. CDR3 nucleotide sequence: TGTGCCAGCAGCCCAAGGGAAGGGACAACGAACACTGAAGCTTTCTTT.

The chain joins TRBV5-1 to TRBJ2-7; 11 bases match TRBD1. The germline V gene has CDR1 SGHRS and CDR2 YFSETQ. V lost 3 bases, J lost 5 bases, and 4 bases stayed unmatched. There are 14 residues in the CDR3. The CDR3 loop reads CASSSGQGDNEQYF. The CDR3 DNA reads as TGCGCCAGCAGCTCGGGACAGGGGGACAACGAGCAGTACTTC.

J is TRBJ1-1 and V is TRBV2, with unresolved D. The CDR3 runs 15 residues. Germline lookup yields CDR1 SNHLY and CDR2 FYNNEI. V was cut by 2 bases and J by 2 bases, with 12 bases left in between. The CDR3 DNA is TGTGCCAGCAGTGAACGCCGGGGAGGCAACACTGAAGCTTTCTTT. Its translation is CASSERRGGNTEAFF.

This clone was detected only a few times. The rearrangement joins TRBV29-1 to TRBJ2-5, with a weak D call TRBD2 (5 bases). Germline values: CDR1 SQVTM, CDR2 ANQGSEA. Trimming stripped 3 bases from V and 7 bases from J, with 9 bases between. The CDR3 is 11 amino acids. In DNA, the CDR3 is TGCAGCGTTGACGGAGGAGGGACCCAGTACTTC. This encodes CSVDGGGTQYF.

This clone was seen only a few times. CDR3 nucleotide sequence: TGCAGCGTGCAGACAGGAGCCAACACTGAAGCTTTCTTT. It specifies CSVQTGANTEAFF. This chain links TRBV29-1 with TRBJ1-1; D may be TRBD1 (6 bases). Germline lookup yields CDR1 SQVTM and CDR2 ANQGSEA. CDR3 length: 13 residues. The V and J ends lost 6 bases and 2 bases respectively, with 13 bases between them.

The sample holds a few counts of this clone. The chain's CDR3 is CASSVGWEVVSGANVLTF. The DNA for the CDR3 is TGTGCCAGCAGCGTAGGCTGGGAGGTCGTGAGTGGGGCCAACGTCCTGACTTTC. V usage is TRBV9 and J usage is TRBJ2-6, with a possible D match to TRBD2 (6 bases). Germline V lookup: CDR1 SGDLS, CDR2 YYNGEE. The length of the CDR3 is 18 residues. V lost 0 bases and J 3 bases, leaving 16 bases between the germline ends.

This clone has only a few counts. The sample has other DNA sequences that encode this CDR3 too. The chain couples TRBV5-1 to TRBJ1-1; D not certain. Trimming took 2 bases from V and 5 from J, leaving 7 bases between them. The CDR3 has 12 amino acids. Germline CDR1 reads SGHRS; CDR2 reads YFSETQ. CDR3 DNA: TGCGCCAGCAGCTTCCAAGGGACTGAAGCTTTCTTT. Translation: CASSFQGTEAFF.

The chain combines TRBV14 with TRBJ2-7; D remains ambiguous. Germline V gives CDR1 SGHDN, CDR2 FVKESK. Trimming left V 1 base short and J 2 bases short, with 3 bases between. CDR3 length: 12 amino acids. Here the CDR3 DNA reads TGTGCCAGCAGCCAAGGACCCTACGAGCAGTACTTC. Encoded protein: CASSQGPYEQYF.

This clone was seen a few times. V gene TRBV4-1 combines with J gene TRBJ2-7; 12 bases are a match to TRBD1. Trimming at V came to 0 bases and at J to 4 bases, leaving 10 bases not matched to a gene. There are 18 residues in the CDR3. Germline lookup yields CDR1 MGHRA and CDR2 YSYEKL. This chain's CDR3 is CASSQDKSVGQGAYEQYF. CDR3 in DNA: TGCGCCAGCAGCCAAGATAAATCTGTGGGACAGGGGGCTTACGAGCAGTACTTC.

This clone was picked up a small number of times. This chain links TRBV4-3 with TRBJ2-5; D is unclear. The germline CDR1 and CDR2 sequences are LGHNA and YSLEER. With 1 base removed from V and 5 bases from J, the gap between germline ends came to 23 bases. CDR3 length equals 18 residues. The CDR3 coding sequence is TGCGCCAGCAGCCAAGGAGTGGTTATGGACGGGTCCGGGGAGACCCAGTACTTC. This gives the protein CASSQGVVMDGSGETQYF.

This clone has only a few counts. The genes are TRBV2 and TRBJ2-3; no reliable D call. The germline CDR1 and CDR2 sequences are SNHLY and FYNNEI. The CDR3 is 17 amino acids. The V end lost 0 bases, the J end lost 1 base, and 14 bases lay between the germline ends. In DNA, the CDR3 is TGTGCCAGCAGTGAAGCGTTCAGATGGGGTGGCACAGATACGCAGTATTTT. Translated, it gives CASSEAFRWGGTDTQYF.

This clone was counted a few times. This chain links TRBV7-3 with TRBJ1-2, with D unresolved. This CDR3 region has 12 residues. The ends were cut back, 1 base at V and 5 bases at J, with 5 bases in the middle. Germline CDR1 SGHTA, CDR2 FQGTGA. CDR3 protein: CASSLNGYGYTF. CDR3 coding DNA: TGTGCCAGCAGCTTAAATGGTTATGGCTACACCTTC.

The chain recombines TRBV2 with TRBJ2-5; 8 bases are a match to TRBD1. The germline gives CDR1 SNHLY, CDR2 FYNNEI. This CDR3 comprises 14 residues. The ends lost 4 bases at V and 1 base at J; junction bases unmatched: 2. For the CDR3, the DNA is TGTGCCAGCAGTGTGGGGACAGGCCAAGAGACCCAGTACTTC. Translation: CASSVGTGQETQYF.

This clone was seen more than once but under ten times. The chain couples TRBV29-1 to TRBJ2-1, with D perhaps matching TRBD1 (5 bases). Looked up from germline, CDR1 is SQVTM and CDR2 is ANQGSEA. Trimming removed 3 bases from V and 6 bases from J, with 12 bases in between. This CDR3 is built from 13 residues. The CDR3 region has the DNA TGCAGCGTTGAGAAAGGGGTAGGCAATGAGCAGTTCTTC. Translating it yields CSVEKGVGNEQFF.

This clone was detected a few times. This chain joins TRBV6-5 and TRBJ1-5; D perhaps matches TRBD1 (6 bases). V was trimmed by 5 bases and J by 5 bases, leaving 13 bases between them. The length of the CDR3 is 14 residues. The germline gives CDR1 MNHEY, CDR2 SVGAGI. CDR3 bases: TGTGCCAGCAGTCGAACAGGGTATGATCAGCCCCAGCATTTT. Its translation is CASSRTGYDQPQHF.

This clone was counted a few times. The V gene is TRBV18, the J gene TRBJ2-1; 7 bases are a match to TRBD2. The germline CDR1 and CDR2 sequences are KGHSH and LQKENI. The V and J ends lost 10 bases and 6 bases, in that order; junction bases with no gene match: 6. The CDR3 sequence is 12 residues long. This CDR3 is CATTTSSNEQFF. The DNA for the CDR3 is TGTGCCACCACGACTAGCTCCAATGAGCAGTTCTTC.

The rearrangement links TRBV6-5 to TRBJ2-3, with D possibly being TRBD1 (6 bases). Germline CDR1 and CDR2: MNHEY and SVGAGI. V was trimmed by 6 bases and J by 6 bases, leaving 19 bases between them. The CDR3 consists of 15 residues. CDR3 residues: CASSLQGWVGDTQYF. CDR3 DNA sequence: TGTGCCAGCAGCCTACAGGGATGGGTTGGGGATACGCAGTATTTT.

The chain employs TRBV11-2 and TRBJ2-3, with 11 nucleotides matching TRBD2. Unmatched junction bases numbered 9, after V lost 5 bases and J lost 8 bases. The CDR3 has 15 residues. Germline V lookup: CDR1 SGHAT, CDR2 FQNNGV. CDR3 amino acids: CASSTQLAGDSTQYF. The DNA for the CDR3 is TGTGCCAGCAGCACCCAACTAGCGGGAGATAGTACGCAGTATTTT.

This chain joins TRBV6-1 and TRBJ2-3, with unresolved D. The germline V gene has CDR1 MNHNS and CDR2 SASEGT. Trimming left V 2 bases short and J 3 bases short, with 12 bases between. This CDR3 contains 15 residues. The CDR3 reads CASSENFLRTDTQYF. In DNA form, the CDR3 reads TGTGCCAGCAGTGAAAATTTCTTAAGGACAGATACGCAGTATTTT.

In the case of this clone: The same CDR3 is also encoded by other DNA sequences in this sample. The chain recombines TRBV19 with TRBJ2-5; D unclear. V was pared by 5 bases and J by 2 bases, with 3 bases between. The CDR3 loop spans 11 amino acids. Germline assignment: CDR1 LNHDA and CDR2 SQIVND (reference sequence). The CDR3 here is CASSVQETQYF. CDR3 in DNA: TGTGCCAGTAGTGTTCAAGAGACCCAGTACTTC.

The DNA for the CDR3 is TGTGCCAGCAGCCCGCACAGGACGCTAATCTACAATGAGCAGTTCTTC. It specifies CASSPHRTLIYNEQFF. The chain is built from TRBV4-2 and TRBJ2-1; TRBD1 might be the D (5 bases). Trimming left V 4 bases short and J 3 bases short, with 16 bases between. The CDR3 is 16 amino acids. Germline V CDR1 and CDR2: LGHNA, YNFKEQ.